The present entry profiles one T cell receptor beta chain with its context. This sample was taken from a study of blood T cell repertoires in COVID-19. Study details: The origin of the acute and convalescent COVID-19 samples was the United States, Italy and Spain.

Seattle cases were enrolled at active infection and followed longitudinally. In the study's own analysis: Amplification of reference gene primers was used by the study to estimate nucleated cell counts. Using immunoSEQ multiplex PCR, the repertoire was profiled, and TCRdb retains in-frame clones only, with some absent. V and J calls and clone size are given by that table; D and trimming were obtained from the DNA. This sample has approximately 250,000 clones, with about 86% found just once. This CDR3 region has 18 residues. The junction had 12 bases not matched to a gene; V was cut back by 5 bases and J by 0 bases. Germline V lookup: CDR1 SGHVS, CDR2 FQNEAQ.

Sample: peripheral blood. V gene TRBV7-8 combines with J gene TRBJ1-1; 10 bases fit TRBD1. This clonotype was obtained from a woman between 65 and 79 years old with COVID-19, enrolled during active disease. CDR3 in amino acids: CASSPAFPGQGLNTEAFF. CDR3 sequence (DNA): TGTGCCAGCAGCCCGGCTTTCCCGGGACAGGGGCTGAACACTGAAGCTTTCTTT.